The source of this T cell receptor (beta chain) is a study of blood T cell repertoires in COVID-19. About the research overall: Spain, Italy and the United States supplied samples that represented acute and convalescent COVID-19. Sources were T cells, B-cell-depleted T cells, or PBMCs; the material itself was cDNA or gDNA.

Authors' processing steps: Amplifying reference gene primers gave estimates of nucleated cell counts. The method was immunoSEQ multiplex PCR; TCRdb's version includes in-frame clones alone and lacks a portion of them. The DNA was the basis for D and trimming; V, J and clone size are from that table. The sample lists fewer than 500,000 clones; approximately 77% were seen once. Germline V gene lookup returns CDR1 MNHNS and CDR2 SASEGT. CDR3 length: 13 amino acids. V was shortened by 1 base and J by 7 bases, with 10 bases between the two germline ends. Sequenced sample: peripheral blood. The source is a human donor with acute or convalescent COVID-19. The donor label of this sample is uncertain. This chain links TRBV6-1 with TRBJ1-2; a possible D gene is TRBD1 (5 bases). The CDR3 bases are TGTGCCAGCAGTGAAGGCACAGGAAGTGGCTACACCTTC. Translated: CASSEGTGSGYTF.